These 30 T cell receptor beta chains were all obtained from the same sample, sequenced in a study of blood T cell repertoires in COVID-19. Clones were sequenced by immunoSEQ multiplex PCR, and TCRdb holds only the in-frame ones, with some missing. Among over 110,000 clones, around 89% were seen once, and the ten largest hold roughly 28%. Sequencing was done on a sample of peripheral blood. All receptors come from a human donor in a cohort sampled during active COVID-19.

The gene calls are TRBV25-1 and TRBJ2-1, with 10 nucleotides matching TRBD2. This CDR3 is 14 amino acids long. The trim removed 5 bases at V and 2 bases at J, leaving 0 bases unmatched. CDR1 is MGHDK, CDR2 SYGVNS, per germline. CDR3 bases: TGTGCCAGCAGTAGCGGGGGGGCCTACAATGAGCAGTTCTTC. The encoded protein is CASSSGGAYNEQFF.

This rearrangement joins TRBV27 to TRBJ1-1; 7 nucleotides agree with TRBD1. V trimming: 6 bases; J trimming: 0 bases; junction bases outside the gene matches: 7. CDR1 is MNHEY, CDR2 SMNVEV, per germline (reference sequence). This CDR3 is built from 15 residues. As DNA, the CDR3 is TGTGCCAGCAGCTCCACAGGGGCCTTGAACACTGAAGCTTTCTTT. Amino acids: CASSSTGALNTEAFF.

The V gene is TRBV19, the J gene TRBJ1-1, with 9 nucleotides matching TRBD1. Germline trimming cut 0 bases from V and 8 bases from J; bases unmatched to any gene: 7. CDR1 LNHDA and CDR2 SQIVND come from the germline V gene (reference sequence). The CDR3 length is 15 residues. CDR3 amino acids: CASSIDLGQGLEAFF. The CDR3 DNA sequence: TGTGCCAGTAGTATAGATCTGGGACAGGGACTGGAAGCTTTCTTT.

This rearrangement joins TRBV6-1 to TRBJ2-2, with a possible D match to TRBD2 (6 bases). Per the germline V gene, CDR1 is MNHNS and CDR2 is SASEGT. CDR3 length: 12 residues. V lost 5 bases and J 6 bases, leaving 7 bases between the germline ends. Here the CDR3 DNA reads TGTGCCAGCAGTAGGGAGGCCGGGGAGCTGTTTTTT. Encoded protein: CASSREAGELFF.

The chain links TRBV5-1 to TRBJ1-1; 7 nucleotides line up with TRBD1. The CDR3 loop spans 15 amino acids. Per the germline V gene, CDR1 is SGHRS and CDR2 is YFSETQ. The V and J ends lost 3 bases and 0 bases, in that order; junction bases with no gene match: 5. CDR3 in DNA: TGCGCCAGCAGCTATCAGGGGGTAATGAACACTGAAGCTTTCTTT. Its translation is CASSYQGVMNTEAFF.

CDR3: CAISGGDRGHSNQPQHF. CDR3 bases: TGTGCCATCAGTGGCGGAGACAGGGGGCATAGCAATCAGCCCCAGCATTTT. The rearrangement links TRBV10-3 to TRBJ1-5, with 10 bases matching TRBD1. The CDR3 is 17 amino acids. Germline lookup yields CDR1 ENHRY and CDR2 SYGVKD. The V gene end was trimmed by 4 bases and the J gene end by 0 bases; junction bases not matched to a gene: 6.

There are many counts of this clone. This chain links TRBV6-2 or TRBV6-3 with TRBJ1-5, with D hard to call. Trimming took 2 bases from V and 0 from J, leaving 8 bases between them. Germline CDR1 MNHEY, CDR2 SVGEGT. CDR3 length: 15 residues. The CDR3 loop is CASSYERSSNQPQHF. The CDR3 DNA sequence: TGTGCCAGCAGTTACGAGAGGAGTAGCAATCAGCCCCAGCATTTT.

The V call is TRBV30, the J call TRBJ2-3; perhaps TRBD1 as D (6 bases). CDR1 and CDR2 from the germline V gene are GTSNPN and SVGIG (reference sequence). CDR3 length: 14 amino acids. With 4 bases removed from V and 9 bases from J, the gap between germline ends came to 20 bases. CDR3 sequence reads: CAWKNRVIGQTQYF. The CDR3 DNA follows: TGTGCCTGGAAGAACAGGGTGATTGGACAAACGCAGTATTTT.

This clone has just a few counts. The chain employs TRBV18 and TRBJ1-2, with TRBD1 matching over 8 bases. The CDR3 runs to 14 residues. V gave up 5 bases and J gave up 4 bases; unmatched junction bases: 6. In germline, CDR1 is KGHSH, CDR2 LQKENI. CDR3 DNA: TGTGCCAGCTCATCGGCAGGGGGCGGCTATGGCTACACCTTC. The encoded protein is CASSSAGGGYGYTF.

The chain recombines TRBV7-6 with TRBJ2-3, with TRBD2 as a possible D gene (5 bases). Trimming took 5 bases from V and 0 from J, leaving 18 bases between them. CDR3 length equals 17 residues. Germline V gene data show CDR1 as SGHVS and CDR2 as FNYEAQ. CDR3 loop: CASSRRLAHSSTDTQYF. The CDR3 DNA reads TGTGCCAGCAGCAGACGGCTAGCTCACAGTAGCACAGATACGCAGTATTTT.

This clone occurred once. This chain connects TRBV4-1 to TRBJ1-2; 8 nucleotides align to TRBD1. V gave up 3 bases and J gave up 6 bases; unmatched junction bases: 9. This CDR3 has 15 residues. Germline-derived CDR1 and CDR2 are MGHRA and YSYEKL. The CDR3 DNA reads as TGCGCCAGCAGCCAGATAGGAGACAGGGGTAATGGCTACACCTTC. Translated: CASSQIGDRGNGYTF.

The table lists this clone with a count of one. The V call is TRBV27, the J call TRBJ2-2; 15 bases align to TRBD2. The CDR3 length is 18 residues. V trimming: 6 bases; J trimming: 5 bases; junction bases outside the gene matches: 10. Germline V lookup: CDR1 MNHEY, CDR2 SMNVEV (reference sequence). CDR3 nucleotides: TGTGCCAGCAGATTAGGGACTAGCGGGGGGCTACGGACCGGGGAGCTGTTTTTT. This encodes CASRLGTSGGLRTGELFF.

CDR3 region: CASSPRSSGGINEQFF. For the CDR3, the DNA is TGTGCCAGCTCACCAAGGTCTAGCGGGGGGATCAATGAGCAGTTCTTC. J is TRBJ2-1 and V is TRBV18; 11 positions agree with TRBD2. There are 16 residues in the CDR3. J lost 6 bases, V lost 2 bases, and 6 bases had no gene match. CDR1 is KGHSH and CDR2 is LQKENI in the germline V gene. The full variable domain, rest sourced from reference TRBV18 and TRBJ2-1, is NAGVMQNPRHLVRRRGQEARLRCSPMKGHSHVYWYRQLPEEGLKFMVYLQKENIIDESGMPKERFSAEFPKEGPSILRIQQVVRGDSAAYFCASSPRSSGGINEQFFGPGTRLTVL.

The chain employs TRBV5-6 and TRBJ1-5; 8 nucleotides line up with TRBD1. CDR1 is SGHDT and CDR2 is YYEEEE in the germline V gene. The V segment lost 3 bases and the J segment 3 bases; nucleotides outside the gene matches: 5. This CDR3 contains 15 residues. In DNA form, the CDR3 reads TGTGCCAGCAGCTCCGGACAGGGTGACAATCAGCCCCAGCATTTT. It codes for CASSSGQGDNQPQHF.

The CDR3 is CATSRGPGGTEAFF. The CDR3 DNA is TGTGCCACCAGCAGAGGTCCGGGGGGCACTGAAGCTTTCTTT. J is TRBJ1-1 and V is TRBV15, with a weak D call TRBD1 (5 bases). The V and J ends lost 1 base and 4 bases respectively, with 10 bases between them. Germline CDR1 LNHNV, CDR2 YYDKDF (reference sequence). This CDR3 has 14 residues.

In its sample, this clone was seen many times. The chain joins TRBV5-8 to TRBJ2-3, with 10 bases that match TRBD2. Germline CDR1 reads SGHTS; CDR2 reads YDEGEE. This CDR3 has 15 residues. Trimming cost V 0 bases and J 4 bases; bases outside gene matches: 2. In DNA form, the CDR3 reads TGTGCCAGCAGCTTGGACCTAGCGGGAGCAGATACGCAGTATTTT. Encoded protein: CASSLDLAGADTQYF.

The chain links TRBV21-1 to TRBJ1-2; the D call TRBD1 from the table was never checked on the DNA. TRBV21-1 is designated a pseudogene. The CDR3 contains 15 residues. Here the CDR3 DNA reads TGTGCCAGCAGCAAAGACGGCAGGGCACTCTATGGCTACACCTTC. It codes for CASSKDGRALYGYTF.

This chain's CDR3 is CASSLRVSYGYTF. CDR3 coding DNA: TGTGCCAGCAGCTTGCGGGTTAGCTATGGCTACACCTTC. The rearrangement joins TRBV5-8 to TRBJ1-2; D is ambiguous. Germline CDR1 is SGHTS and CDR2 is YDEGEE. CDR3 length: 13 amino acids. V dropped 1 base and J dropped 4 bases, with 8 bases sitting between them.

The CDR3 region is CSGLTGTGNEKLFF. CDR3 DNA sequence: TGCAGCGGGCTTACCGGGACAGGGAATGAAAAACTGTTTTTT. The rearrangement links TRBV29-1 to TRBJ1-4; TRBD1 aligns across 9 bases. The germline V gene has CDR1 SQVTM and CDR2 ANQGSEA. This CDR3 has 14 amino acids. V was clipped by 7 bases and J by 5 bases; unmatched bases: 8.

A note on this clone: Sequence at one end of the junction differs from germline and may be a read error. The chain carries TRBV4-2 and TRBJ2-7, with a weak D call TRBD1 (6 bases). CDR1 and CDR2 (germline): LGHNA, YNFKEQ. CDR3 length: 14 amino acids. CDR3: CASSQDRGSNEQYF. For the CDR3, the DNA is TGTGCCAGCAGCCAAGACAGGGGCTCCAACGAGCAGTACTTC.

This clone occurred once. The CDR3 coding sequence is TGTGCCAGCAGCCAAGAGAAGGTTAGGGCGGGACAGGGCGGCACAGATACGCAGTATTTT. Translating gives CASSQEKVRAGQGGTDTQYF. The gene calls are TRBV4-2 and TRBJ2-3; 9 bases fit TRBD1. With V trimmed by 0 bases and J by 1 base, 14 bases remained unmatched. The germline V gene encodes CDR1 LGHNA and CDR2 YNFKEQ. This CDR3 is 20 amino acids long.

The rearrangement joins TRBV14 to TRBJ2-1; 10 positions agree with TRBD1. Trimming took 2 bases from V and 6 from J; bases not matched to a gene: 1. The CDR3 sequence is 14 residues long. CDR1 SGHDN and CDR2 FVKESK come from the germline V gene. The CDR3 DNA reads TGTGCCAGCAGCCAAAGGACAGGGGGCAATGAGCAGTTCTTC. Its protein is CASSQRTGGNEQFF.

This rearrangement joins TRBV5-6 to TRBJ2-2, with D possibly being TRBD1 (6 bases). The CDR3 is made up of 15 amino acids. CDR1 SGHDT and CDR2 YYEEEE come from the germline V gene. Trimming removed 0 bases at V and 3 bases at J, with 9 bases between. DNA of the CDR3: TGTGCCAGCAGCTTGGGTGGACAGTACACCGGGGAGCTGTTTTTT. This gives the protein CASSLGGQYTGELFF.

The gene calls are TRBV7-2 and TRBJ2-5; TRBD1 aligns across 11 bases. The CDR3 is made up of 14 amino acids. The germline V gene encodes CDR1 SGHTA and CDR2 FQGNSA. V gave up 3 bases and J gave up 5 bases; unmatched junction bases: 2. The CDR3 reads CASSFGDRGETQYF. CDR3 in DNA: TGTGCCAGCAGCTTCGGGGACAGGGGGGAGACCCAGTACTTC.

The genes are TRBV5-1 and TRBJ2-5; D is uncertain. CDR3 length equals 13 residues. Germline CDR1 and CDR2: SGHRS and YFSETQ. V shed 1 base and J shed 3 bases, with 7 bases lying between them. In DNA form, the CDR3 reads TGCGCCAGCAGCTTGAACTACAAAGAGACCCAGTACTTC. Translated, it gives CASSLNYKETQYF.

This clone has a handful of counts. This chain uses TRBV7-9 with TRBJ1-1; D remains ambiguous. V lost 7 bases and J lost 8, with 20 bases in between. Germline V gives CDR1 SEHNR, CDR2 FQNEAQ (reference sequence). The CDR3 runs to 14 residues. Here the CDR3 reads CASIKLTQTLEAFF. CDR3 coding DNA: TGTGCCAGCATCAAACTAACTCAAACGCTGGAAGCTTTCTTT.

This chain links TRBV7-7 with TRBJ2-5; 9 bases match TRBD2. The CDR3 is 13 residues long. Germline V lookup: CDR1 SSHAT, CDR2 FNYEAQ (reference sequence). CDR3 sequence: CASGGGGKETQYF. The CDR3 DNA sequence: TGTGCTAGCGGCGGGGGGGGAAAAGAGACCCAGTACTTC.

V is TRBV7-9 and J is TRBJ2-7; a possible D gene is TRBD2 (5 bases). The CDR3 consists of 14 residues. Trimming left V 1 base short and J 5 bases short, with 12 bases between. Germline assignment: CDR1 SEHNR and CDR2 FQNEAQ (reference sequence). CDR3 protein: CASSLVGGIHEQYF. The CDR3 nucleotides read TGTGCCAGCAGCTTAGTTGGAGGAATCCACGAGCAGTACTTC.

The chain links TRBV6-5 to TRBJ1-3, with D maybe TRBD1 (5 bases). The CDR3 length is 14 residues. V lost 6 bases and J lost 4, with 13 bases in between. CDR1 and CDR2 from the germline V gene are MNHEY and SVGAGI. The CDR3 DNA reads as TGTGCCAGCAGCTACGCGGCAGGGGGAAACACCATATATTTT. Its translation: CASSYAAGGNTIYF.

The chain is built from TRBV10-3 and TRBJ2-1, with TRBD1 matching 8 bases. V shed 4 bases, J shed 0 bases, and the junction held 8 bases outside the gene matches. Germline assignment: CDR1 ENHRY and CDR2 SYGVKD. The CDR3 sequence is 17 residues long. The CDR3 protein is CAISGWGDRGSYNEQFF. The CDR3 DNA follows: TGTGCCATCAGTGGGTGGGGAGACAGGGGCTCCTACAATGAGCAGTTCTTC.